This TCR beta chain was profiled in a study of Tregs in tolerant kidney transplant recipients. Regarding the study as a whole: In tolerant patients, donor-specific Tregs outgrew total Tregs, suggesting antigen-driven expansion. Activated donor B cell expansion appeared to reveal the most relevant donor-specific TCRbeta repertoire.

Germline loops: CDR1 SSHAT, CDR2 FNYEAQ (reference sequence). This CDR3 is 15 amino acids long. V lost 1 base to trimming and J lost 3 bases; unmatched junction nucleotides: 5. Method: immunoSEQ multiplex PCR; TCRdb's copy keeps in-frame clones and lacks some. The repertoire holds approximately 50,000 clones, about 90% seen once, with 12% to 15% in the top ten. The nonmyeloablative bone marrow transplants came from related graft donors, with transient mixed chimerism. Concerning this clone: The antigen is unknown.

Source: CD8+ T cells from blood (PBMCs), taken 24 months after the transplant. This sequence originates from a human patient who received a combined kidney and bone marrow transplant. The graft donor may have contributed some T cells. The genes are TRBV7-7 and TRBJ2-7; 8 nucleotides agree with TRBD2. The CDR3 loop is CASSLGTSGLYEQYF. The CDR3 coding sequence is TGTGCCAGCAGCTTAGGTACTAGCGGACTCTACGAGCAGTACTTC.